This TCR beta chain came from a study of blood T cells in healthy people across ages. Background on the study: Per two T cells, about one barcoded beta molecule was captured through template switching.

The germline V and J ends were trimmed by 4 bases and 11 bases, with 15 bases remaining between them. This CDR3 is built from 13 residues. Germline lookup yields CDR1 SGHVS and CDR2 FNYEAQ. Primed by a sample-barcoded 5' primer and a J-beta primer mix, a second PCR proceeded for about 6 to 12 cycles. Each CDR3 protein gets one entry after TCRdb re-called the 5' RACE reads with MiXCR. The sample has some 800,000 distinct CDR3 sequences; around 25% are singletons. This clonotype was seen only a few times. Donation came from healthy Caucasian individuals in Russia who were aged about 6 to 95. The same data also contributed to another study, on T cells of mothers and their children. Turning to that study: Healthy Caucasian mothers, a few in number, and their six children were the donors.

The genes are TRBV7-6 and TRBJ1-3; a weak D match, TRBD1 (5 bases). The specimen sequenced was blood. The TCR sequence derives from a boy between 5 and 17 years old in good health. The CDR3 region has the DNA TGTGCCAGCAGCTCCTCGGGGGATCACGCCATATATTTT. Its protein product is CASSSSGDHAIYF.